A selection of T cell receptor beta chains follows, all from one sample in a study of blood T cell repertoires in COVID-19. Assay: immunoSEQ multiplex PCR; the TCRdb copy retains only in-frame clones and omits some. The sample lists approximately 250,000 clones, more than 70% occurring once. The specimen was PBMCs or T cells enriched from blood (not recorded which). These TCRs come from a woman aged 60-70 years in a cohort exposed to, infected with or recovered from COVID-19 (not recorded which). Each CDR3 is given with its conserved first and last residue. Each record gives: clone size, V gene, J gene, D gene, CDR3 DNA, CDR3 protein. A D gene is named only where the DNA matches it firmly. Rows give clone size only sometimes, using once, few, many, or a class for an expanded clone.

-,TRBV19,TRBJ1-5,TRBD1,TGTGCCAGTAGTCTAGGGACAGGGGGCCGCGCTAGCAATCAGCCCCAGCATTTT,CASSLGTGGRASNQPQHF
-,TRBV29-1,TRBJ2-1,-,TGCAGCGTTGTCGGGTCGGGCTCCTACAATGAGCAGTTCTTC,CSVVGSGSYNEQFF
-,TRBV7-2,TRBJ2-7,TRBD1,TGTGCCAGCAGTCGGGACAGGAGCTCCTACGAGCAGTACTTC,CASSRDRSSYEQYF
-,TRBV7-9,TRBJ1-1,-,TGTGCCAGCAGCTTAACGGGGGTGAACACTGAAGCTTTCTTT,CASSLTGVNTEAFF
-,TRBV30,TRBJ1-6,TRBD1,TGTGCCTTACGACAGGGTGATTCACCCCTCCACTTT,CALRQGDSPLHF
once,TRBV19,TRBJ1-5,-,TGTGCCAGTAGTACGCCGACAGGCGCAACCGGGCAGCCCCAGCATTTT,CASSTPTGATGQPQHF
-,TRBV5-6,TRBJ2-2,TRBD1,TGTGCCAGCAGCTTGGACAGGGGGCGAACCGGGGAGCTGTTTTTT,CASSLDRGRTGELFF
-,TRBV30,TRBJ2-1,-,TGTGCCTGGAGCGCAAGGTCCCGGGACATGGGTGAGCAGTTCTTC,CAWSARSRDMGEQFF
-,TRBV15,TRBJ2-4,TRBD2,TGTGCCACCAGCAGAGATCGGGGTAGCGGGAGTGTTTCCCAAAACATTCAGTACTTC,CATSRDRGSGSVSQNIQYF
-,TRBV14,TRBJ2-1,-,TGTGCCAGCAGCCAACGAGTACCATTGAGCTCCTACAATGAGCAGTTCTTC,CASSQRVPLSSYNEQFF
-,TRBV28,TRBJ2-5,-,TGTGCCAGCAGTTTTGCGGGGGCTAGGGGAGAGACCCAGTACTTC,CASSFAGARGETQYF
-,TRBV7-9,TRBJ2-1,-,TGTGCCAGCAGCTTACTGGAGACTAGCAATGAGCAGTTCTTC,CASSLLETSNEQFF
-,TRBV24-1,TRBJ2-2,-,TGTGCCACCAGTGATTTGCAACAGGGGAACACCGGGGAGCTGTTTTTT,CATSDLQQGNTGELFF
-,TRBV7-2,TRBJ2-7,TRBD1,TGTGCCAGCAGCTACGGGGACAGACCCTACGAGCAGTACTTC,CASSYGDRPYEQYF
-,TRBV7-2,TRBJ2-1,-,TGTGCCAGCAGCTTCATCCTCGGGGGCGGGGGTGAGCAGTTCTTC,CASSFILGGGGEQFF
-,TRBV7-9,TRBJ2-7,-,TGTGCCAGCAGCTCCCAACTCGGTCGAGTGAGTGAGCAGTACTTC,CASSSQLGRVSEQYF
-,TRBV18,TRBJ1-1,TRBD1,TGTGCCAGCTCACCATTTAGGCAGGGGGCGAACACTGAAGCTTTCTTT,CASSPFRQGANTEAFF
-,TRBV5-6,TRBJ2-5,-,TGTGCCAGCAGCGTCGACAGGCGCCAAGAGACCCAGTACTTC,CASSVDRRQETQYF
-,TRBV28,TRBJ1-5,-,TGTGCCAGCCTGCCCAGCGGAGGGGCAAATCAGCCCCAGCATTTT,CASLPSGGANQPQHF
-,TRBV7-2,TRBJ2-2,-,TGTGCCAGCAGGGTGGAGGGGGCGGGCACCGGGGAGCTGTTTTTT,CASRVEGAGTGELFF
-,TRBV7-2,TRBJ2-3,-,TGTGCCAGCAGCTTACGGAGGGGGCTAGGCACAGATACGCAGTATTTT,CASSLRRGLGTDTQYF
-,TRBV2,TRBJ2-2,TRBD2,TGTGCCAGCAGCGCAACTAGCGGGGCCATTGGGGAGCTGTTTTTT,CASSATSGAIGELFF
-,TRBV24-1,TRBJ2-5,-,TGTGCCACCAGTGATTTGGGAGCTGCCCAGTACTTC,CATSDLGAAQYF
-,TRBV19,TRBJ1-5,TRBD1,TGTGCCAGTAGTATCGTGGGACAGGGTCATCAGCCCCAGCATTTT,CASSIVGQGHQPQHF